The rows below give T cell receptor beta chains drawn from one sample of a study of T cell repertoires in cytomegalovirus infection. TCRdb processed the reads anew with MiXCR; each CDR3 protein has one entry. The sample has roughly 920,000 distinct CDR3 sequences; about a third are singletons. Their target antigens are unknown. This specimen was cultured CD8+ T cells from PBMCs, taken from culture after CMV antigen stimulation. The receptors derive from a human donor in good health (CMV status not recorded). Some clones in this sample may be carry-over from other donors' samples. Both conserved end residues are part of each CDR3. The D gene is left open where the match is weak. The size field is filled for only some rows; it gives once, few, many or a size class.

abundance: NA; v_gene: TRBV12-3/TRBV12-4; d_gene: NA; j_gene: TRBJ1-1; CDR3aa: CASSLVRVGEGTEAFF; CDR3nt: TGTGCCAGCAGTTTAGTTAGGGTCGGGGAGGGCACTGAAGCTTTCTTT
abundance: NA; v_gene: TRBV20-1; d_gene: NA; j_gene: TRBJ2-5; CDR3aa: CSARASRPQETQYF; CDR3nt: TGCAGTGCTAGGGCTAGCAGGCCCCAAGAGACCCAGTACTTC
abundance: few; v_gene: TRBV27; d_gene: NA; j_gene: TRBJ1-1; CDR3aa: CASSFGPVTEAFF; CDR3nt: TGTGCCAGCAGTTTCGGTCCAGTCACTGAAGCTTTCTTT
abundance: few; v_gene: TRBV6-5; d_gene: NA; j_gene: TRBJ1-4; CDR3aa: CASRNFRKTNEKLFF; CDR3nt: TGTGCCAGCAGAAATTTCAGGAAAACTAATGAAAAACTGTTTTTT
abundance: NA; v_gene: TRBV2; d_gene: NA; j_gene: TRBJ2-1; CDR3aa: CASGGSFNEQFF; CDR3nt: TGTGCCAGCGGGGGGTCGTTCAATGAGCAGTTCTTC
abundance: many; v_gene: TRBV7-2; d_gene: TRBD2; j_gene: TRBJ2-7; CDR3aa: CASTVAGNSYEQYF; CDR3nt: TGTGCCAGCACCGTAGCGGGGAATAGCTACGAGCAGTACTTC
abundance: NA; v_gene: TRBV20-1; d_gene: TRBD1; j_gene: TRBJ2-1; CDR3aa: CSAQDRRTYNEQFF; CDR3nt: TGCAGTGCTCAGGACAGGCGGACCTACAATGAGCAGTTCTTC
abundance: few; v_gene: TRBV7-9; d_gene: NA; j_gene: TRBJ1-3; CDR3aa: CASSLAGLPIYF; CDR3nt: TGTGCCAGCAGCTTAGCTGGTCTTCCCATATATTTT
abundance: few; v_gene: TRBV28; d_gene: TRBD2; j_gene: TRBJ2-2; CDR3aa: CASSTGGAGTGELFF; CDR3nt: TGTGCCAGCAGTACCGGGGGGGCAGGCACCGGGGAGCTGTTTTTT
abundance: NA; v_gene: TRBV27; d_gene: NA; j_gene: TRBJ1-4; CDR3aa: CASSLMGGVRTNEKLFF; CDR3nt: TGTGCCAGCAGTTTAATGGGAGGGGTCCGAACTAATGAAAAACTGTTTTTT
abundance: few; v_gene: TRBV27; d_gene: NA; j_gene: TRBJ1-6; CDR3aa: CASSGGRLSSYNSPLHF; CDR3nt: TGTGCCAGCAGTGGAGGACGGTTGAGCTCCTATAATTCACCCCTCCACTTT
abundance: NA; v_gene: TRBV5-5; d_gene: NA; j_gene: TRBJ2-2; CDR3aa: CASSPTRNPNTGELFF; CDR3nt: TGTGCCAGCAGCCCGACACGAAATCCGAACACCGGGGAGCTGTTTTTT
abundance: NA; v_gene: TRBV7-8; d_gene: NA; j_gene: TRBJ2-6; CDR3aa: CASSLAKRTSSGANVLTF; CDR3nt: TGTGCCAGCAGCTTAGCGAAGAGGACGTCCTCTGGGGCCAACGTCCTGACTTTC
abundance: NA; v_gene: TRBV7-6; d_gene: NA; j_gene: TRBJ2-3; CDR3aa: CASSSPKGGGGDTQYF; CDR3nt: TGTGCCAGCAGCTCCCCGAAAGGGGGGGGGGGAGATACGCAGTATTTT
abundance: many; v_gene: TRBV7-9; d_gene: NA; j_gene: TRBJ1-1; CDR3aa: CASSLGELEAFF; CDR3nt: TGTGCCAGCAGCTTGGGGGAATTGGAAGCTTTCTTT